The following is a TCR beta chain sequence with its context. Per the germline V gene, CDR1 is SGHTS and CDR2 is YDEGEE. V was trimmed by 3 bases and J by 1 base, leaving 10 bases between them. There are 14 residues in the CDR3. This record comes from a study of blood T cells in healthy people across ages. Sample-barcoded 5' priming and a J-beta primer mix drove a second PCR of roughly 6 to 12 cycles. TCRdb reprocessed the 5' RACE reads with MiXCR, giving one entry per CDR3 protein. The table shows about 800,000 distinct CDR3 sequences, with 58% occurring only once. This TCR was sampled from a man younger than 40 in good health. This chain uses TRBV5-8 with TRBJ1-1; D may be TRBD1 (5 bases). Sequencing was performed on blood. DNA of the CDR3: TGTGCCAGCAGCTGGGGGACGGCGAACACTGAAGCTTTCTTT. It is translated as CASSWGTANTEAFF.